This TCR beta chain comes out of a study of T cells in Graves' hyperthyroidism and ophthalmopathy. Study-level points and caveats: Prediction of ophthalmopathy progression came a median approximately 6 months pre-onset. Also found in blood were most expanded thyroid clonotypes above 0.001.

A note on this clonotype: Its matching antigen is unknown.

TCR beta CDR3 sequences were amplified from RNA transcripts. A first-round RT-PCR of the TCR CDR3 used the HTBI primer set. TCRdb reprocessed the multiplex PCR reads via MiXCR and lists one record per CDR3 protein. The sample lists hundreds of thousands of distinct CDR3 sequences, 20% to 25% occurring once. The CDR3 spans 16 residues. The germline V gene has CDR1 SGHNT and CDR2 YENEEA. Trimming removed 4 bases at V and 4 bases at J, with 16 bases between. Uncontrolled infections, other autoimmune diseases, pregnancy or lactation led to exclusion of patients. This sample holds PBMCs from 8.5 to 10 ml fresh peripheral blood.

The specimen sequenced was blood. The source is a woman aged 65 to 85 with Graves' ophthalmopathy. The chain uses TRBV11-3 and TRBJ2-2, with D perhaps assigned TRBD1 or TRBD2 (7 bases each). CDR3 DNA sequence: TGTGCCAGCAGCTCAGGGGGGGCTAGCCTCACCGGGGAGCTGTTTTTT. This gives the protein CASSSGGASLTGELFF.